A selection of T cell receptor beta chains follows, all from one sample in a study of T-cell memory formation after mild COVID-19. TCRdb passed the 5' RACE reads through MiXCR, listing each CDR3 protein once. The sample lists approximately 490,000 distinct CDR3 sequences; around 21% were seen once. Sequencing was done on a sample of PBMCs or a T cell subset sorted from them (not recorded which). These receptors were taken from an adult woman who had mild COVID-19 (a few samples of this study predate the infection). Cell type and time point are not known. The CDR3 runs from the conserved cysteine through the conserved F or W. A D gene is named only where the DNA matches it firmly. Some rows mark clone size as missing; the rest say once, few, many or name a class of expanded clone.

v_call	clone_size	j_call	d_call	cdr3_aa
TRBV30	.	TRBJ2-7	.	CAWSDGGSYEQYF
TRBV7-9	.	TRBJ2-7	TRBD1	CASSPRDRGPYEQYF
TRBV24-1	.	TRBJ2-7	TRBD2	CATSEPGGWEQYF
TRBV5-1	.	TRBJ1-2	.	CASSVGATSNYGYTF
TRBV12-3/TRBV12-4	.	TRBJ1-2	TRBD1	CASSLALRQGEYGYTF
TRBV7-2	few	TRBJ1-6	TRBD1	CASSLETGGGSPLHF
TRBV3-1	.	TRBJ1-6	.	CASSQQASATLHF
TRBV20-1	.	TRBJ1-1	.	CSARVGLANTEAFF
TRBV29-1	many	TRBJ2-1	TRBD2	CSVEDLYSGRYNEQFF
TRBV6-5	.	TRBJ2-3	TRBD2	CASSYSTSGTTDTQYF
TRBV11-2	.	TRBJ1-1	.	CASSLVASLNTEAFF
TRBV12-3/TRBV12-4	.	TRBJ2-3	.	CASSFGLAQRLGTQYF
TRBV18	.	TRBJ2-7	.	CASSTPNLYEQYF
TRBV24-1	.	TRBJ1-2	.	CATSVEWGDYGYTF
TRBV2	.	TRBJ2-7	.	CASQKLGSYEQYF
TRBV12-3/TRBV12-4	.	TRBJ2-1	.	CASSFLAGQLNEQFF